This T cell receptor beta chain came from a study of blood T cells in healthy people across ages. Whole-study results and caveats: Among T cells, TCR beta diversity per million cells dropped roughly linearly as age rose.

Combining a sample-barcoded 5' primer with a J-beta primer mix, a second PCR ran for about 7 to 11 cycles. TCRdb processed the 5' RACE reads anew with MiXCR; each CDR3 protein has one entry. This table has roughly 1.4 million distinct CDR3 sequences, roughly 59% appearing once. On this clonotype itself: The target antigen is unknown.

CDR3 size: 13 residues. The ends lost 7 bases at V and 2 bases at J; junction bases unmatched: 5. The germline V gene encodes CDR1 ENHRY and CDR2 SYGVKD. This clonotype was obtained from a man aged 18 to 29 in good health. Sequenced sample: blood. J is TRBJ2-7 and V is TRBV10-3, with 7 nucleotides matching TRBD2. CDR3 DNA: TGTGCCATCACCAGCGGGGATCCCTACGAGCAGTACTTC. It encodes CAITSGDPYEQYF.